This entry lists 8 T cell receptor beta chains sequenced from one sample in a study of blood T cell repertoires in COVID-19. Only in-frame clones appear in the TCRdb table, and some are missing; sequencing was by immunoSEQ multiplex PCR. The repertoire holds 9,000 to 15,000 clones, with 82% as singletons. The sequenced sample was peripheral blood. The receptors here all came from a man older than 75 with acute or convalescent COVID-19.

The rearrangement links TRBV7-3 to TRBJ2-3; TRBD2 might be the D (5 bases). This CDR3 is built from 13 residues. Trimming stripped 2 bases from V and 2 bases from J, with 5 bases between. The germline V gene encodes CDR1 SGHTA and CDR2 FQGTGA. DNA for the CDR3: TGTGCCAGCAGCTTAGACTACACAGATACGCAGTATTTT. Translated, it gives CASSLDYTDTQYF.

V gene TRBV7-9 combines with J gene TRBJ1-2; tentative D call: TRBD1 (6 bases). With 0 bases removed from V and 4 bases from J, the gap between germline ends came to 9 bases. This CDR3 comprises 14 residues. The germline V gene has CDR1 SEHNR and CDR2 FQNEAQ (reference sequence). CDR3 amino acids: CASSLAGQVYGYTF. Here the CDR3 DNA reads TGTGCCAGCAGCTTAGCGGGACAAGTCTATGGCTACACCTTC.

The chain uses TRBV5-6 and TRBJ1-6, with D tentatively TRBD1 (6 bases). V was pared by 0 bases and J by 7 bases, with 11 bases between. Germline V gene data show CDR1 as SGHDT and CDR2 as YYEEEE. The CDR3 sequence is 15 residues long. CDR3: CASSLVRGGNSPLHF. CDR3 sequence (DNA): TGTGCCAGCAGCTTGGTCAGGGGTGGGAATTCACCCCTCCACTTT.

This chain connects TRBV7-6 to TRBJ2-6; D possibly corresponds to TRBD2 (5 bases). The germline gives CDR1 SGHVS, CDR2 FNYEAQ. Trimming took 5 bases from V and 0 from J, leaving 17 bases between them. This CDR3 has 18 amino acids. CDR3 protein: CASSPGPSTSSGANVLTF. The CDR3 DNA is TGTGCCAGCAGCCCTGGACCCAGCACTAGCTCTGGGGCCAACGTCCTGACTTTC. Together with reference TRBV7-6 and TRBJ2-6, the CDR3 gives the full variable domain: GAGVSQSPRYKVTKRGQDVALRCDPISGHVSLYWYRQALGQGPEFLTYFNYEAQQDKSGLPNDRFSAERPEGSISTLTIQRTEQRDSAMYRCASSPGPSTSSGANVLTFGAGSRLTVL.

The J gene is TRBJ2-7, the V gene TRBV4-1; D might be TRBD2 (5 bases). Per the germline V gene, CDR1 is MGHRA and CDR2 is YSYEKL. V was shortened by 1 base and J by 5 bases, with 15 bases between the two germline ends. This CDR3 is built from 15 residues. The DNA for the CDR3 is TGCGCCAGCAGCCAAGGAAGCACTAGTTACCACGAGCAGTACTTC. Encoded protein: CASSQGSTSYHEQYF.

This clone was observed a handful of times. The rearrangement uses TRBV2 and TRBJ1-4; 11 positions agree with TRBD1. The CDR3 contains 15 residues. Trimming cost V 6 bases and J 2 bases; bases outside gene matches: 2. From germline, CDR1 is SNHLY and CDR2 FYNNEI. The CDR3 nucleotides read TGTGCCAGCAGGGACAGGGGGCCCACTAATGAAAAACTGTTTTTT. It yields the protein CASRDRGPTNEKLFF. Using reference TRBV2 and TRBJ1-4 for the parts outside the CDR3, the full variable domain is EPEVTQTPSHQVTQMGQEVILRCVPISNHLYFYWYRQILGQKVEFLVSFYNNEISEKSEIFDDQFSVERPDGSNFTLKIRSTKLEDSAMYFCASRDRGPTNEKLFFGSGTQLSVL.

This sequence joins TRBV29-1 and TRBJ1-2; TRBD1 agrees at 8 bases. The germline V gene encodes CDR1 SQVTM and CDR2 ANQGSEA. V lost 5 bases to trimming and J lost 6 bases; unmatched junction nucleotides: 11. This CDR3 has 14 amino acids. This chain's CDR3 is CSVSPTGEGNGYTF. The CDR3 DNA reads TGCAGCGTTTCTCCGACAGGGGAGGGGAATGGCTACACCTTC.

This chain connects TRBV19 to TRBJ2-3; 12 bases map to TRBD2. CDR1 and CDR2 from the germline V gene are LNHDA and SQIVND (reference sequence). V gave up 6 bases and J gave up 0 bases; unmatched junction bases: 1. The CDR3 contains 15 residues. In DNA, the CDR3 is TGTGCCAGTAGAGGGACTAGCGGGAGCACAGATACGCAGTATTTT. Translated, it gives CASRGTSGSTDTQYF.